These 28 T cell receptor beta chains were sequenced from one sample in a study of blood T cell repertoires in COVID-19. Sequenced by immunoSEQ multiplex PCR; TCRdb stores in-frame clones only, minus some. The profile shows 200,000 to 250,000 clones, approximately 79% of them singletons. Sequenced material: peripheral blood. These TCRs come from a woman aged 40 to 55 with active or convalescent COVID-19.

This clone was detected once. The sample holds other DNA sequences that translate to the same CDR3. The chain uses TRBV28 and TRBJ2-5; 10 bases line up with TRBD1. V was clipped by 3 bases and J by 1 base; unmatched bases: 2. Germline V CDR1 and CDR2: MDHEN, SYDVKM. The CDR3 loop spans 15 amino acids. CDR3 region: CASSLGDRGQETQYF. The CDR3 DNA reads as TGTGCCAGCAGTTTGGGGGACAGGGGCCAAGAGACCCAGTACTTC.

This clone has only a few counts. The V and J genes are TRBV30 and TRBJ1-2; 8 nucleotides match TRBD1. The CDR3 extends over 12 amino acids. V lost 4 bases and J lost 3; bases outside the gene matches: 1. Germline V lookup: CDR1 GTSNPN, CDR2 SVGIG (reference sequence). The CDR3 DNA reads TGTGCCTGGACAGGGGGCGACTATGGCTACACCTTC. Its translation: CAWTGGDYGYTF.

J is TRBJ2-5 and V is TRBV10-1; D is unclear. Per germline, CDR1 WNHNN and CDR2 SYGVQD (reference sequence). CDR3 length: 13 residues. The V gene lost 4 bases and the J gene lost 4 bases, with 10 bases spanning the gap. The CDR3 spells CASSVARRETQYF. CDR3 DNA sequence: TGCGCCAGCAGTGTGGCTAGACGAGAGACCCAGTACTTC.

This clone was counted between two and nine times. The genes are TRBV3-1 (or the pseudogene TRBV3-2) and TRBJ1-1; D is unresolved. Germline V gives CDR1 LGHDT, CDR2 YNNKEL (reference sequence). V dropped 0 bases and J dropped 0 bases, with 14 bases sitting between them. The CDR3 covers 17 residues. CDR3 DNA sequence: TGTGCCAGCAGCCAAGATCGAGGACTGCTCATGAACACTGAAGCTTTCTTT. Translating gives CASSQDRGLLMNTEAFF.

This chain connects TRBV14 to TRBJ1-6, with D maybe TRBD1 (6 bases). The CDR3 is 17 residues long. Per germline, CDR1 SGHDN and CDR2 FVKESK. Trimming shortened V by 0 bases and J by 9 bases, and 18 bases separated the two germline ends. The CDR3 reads CASSQDSHRVRSSPLHF. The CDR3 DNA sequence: TGTGCCAGCAGCCAAGATAGTCACAGGGTAAGGAGTTCACCCCTCCACTTT.

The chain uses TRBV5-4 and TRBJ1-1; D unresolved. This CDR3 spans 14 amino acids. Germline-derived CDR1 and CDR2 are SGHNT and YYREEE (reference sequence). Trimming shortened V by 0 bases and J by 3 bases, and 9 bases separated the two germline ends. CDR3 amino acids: CASSLATGYTEAFF. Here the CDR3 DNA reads TGTGCCAGCAGCTTGGCCACGGGGTACACTGAAGCTTTCTTT.

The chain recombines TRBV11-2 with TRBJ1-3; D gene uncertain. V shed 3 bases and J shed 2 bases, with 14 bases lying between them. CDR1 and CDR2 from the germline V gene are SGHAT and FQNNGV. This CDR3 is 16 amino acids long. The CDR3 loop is CASSLGSSGTGNTIYF. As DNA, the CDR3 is TGTGCCAGCAGCTTGGGCTCCTCGGGGACTGGAAACACCATATATTTT. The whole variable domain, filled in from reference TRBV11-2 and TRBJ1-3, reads EAGVAQSPRYKIIEKRQSVAFWCNPISGHATLYWYQQILGQGPKLLIQFQNNGVVDDSQLPKDRFSAERLKGVDSTLKIQPAKLEDSAVYLCASSLGSSGTGNTIYFGEGSWLTVV.

Here the CDR3 reads CASSPTINTIYF. The CDR3 nucleotides read TGTGCCAGCAGCCCTACCATAAACACCATATATTTT. The rearrangement links TRBV6-6 to TRBJ1-3, with unresolved D. The germline gives CDR1 MNHNY, CDR2 SVGAGI (reference sequence). The CDR3 covers 12 residues. With 6 bases removed from V and 6 bases from J, the gap between germline ends came to 9 bases.

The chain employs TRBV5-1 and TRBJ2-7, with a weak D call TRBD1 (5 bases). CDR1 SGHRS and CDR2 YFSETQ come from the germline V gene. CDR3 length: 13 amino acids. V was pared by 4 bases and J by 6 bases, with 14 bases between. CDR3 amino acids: CASSHQGTVEQYF. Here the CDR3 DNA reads TGCGCCAGCAGCCACCAGGGAACGGTCGAGCAGTACTTC.

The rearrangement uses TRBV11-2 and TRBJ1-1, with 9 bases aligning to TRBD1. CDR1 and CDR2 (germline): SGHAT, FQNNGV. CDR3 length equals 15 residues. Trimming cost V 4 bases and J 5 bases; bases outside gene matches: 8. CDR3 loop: CASSSRTGVETEAFF. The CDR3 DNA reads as TGTGCCAGCAGCTCCCGGACAGGGGTGGAAACTGAAGCTTTCTTT. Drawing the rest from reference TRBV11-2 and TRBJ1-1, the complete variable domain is EAGVAQSPRYKIIEKRQSVAFWCNPISGHATLYWYQQILGQGPKLLIQFQNNGVVDDSQLPKDRFSAERLKGVDSTLKIQPAKLEDSAVYLCASSSRTGVETEAFFGQGTRLTVV.

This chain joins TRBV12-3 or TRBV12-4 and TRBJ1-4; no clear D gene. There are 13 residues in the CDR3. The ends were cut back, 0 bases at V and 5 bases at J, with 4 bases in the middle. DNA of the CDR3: TGTGCCAGCAGTTTAGCCCTAAATGAAAAACTGTTTTTT. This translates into CASSLALNEKLFF.

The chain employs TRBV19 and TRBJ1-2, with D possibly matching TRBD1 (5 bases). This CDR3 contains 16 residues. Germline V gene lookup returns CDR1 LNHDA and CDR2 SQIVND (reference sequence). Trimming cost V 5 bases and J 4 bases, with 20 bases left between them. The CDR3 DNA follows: TGTGCCAGTAGTCTCACGCTACTCGGGGGAAGCTATGGCTACACCTTC. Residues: CASSLTLLGGSYGYTF. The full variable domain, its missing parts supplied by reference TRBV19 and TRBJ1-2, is DGGITQSPKYLFRKEGQNVTLSCEQNLNHDAMYWYRQDPGQGLRLIYYSQIVNDFQKGDIAEGYSVSREKKESFPLTVTSAQKNPTAFYLCASSLTLLGGSYGYTFGSGTRLTVV.

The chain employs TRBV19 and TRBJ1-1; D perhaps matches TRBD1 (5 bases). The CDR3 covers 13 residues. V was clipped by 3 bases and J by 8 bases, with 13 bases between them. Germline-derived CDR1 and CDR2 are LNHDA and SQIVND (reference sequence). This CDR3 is CASSIREAPEAFF. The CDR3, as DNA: TGTGCCAGTAGTATCAGGGAAGCCCCCGAAGCTTTCTTT.

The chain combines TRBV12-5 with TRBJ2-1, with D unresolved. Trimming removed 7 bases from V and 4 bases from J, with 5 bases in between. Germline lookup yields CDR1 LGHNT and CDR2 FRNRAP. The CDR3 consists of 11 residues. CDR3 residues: CASVLYNEQFF. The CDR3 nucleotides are TGTGCTAGTGTTCTATACAATGAGCAGTTCTTC.

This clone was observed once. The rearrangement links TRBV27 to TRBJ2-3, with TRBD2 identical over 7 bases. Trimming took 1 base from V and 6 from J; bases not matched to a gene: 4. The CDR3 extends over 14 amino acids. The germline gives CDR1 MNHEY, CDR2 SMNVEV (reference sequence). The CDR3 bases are TGTGCCAGCAGTTTATGGGGGGGTGAGGATACGCAGTATTTT. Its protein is CASSLWGGEDTQYF.

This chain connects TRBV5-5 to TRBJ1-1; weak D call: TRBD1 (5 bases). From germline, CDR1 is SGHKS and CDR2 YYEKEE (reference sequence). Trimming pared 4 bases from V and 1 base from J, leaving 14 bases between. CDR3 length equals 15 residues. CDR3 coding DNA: TGTGCCAGCAGCCCCCTGGGGCAACCGAACACTGAAGCTTTCTTT. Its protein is CASSPLGQPNTEAFF.

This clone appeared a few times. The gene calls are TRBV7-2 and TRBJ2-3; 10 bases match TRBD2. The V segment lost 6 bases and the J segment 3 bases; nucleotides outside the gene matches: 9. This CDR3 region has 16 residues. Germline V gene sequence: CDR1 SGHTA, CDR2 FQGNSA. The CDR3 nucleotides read TGTGCCAGCAGTACCTCGACTAGCGGGTTAACAGATACGCAGTATTTT. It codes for CASSTSTSGLTDTQYF.

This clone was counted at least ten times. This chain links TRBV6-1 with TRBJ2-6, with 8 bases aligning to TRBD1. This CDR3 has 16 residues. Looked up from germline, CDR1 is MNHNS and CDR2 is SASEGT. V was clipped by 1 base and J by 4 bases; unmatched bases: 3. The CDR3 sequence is CASSEGTGSGANVLTF. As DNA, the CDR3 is TGTGCCAGCAGTGAAGGGACAGGGTCCGGGGCCAACGTCCTGACTTTC.

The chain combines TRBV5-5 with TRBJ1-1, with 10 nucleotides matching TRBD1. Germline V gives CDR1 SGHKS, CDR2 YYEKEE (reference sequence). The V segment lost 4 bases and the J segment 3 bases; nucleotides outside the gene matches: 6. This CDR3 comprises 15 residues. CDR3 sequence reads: CASSKLGTGDTEAFF. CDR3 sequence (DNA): TGTGCCAGCAGCAAACTCGGGACAGGGGACACTGAAGCTTTCTTT.

CDR3 in amino acids: CASMAESSYNSPLHF. The CDR3 DNA sequence: TGTGCCAGCATGGCAGAAAGCTCCTATAATTCACCCCTCCACTTT. The chain uses TRBV6-5 and TRBJ1-6; D uncertain. Deletions cut 7 bases from V and 0 bases from J, with 10 bases between. Germline assignment: CDR1 MNHEY and CDR2 SVGAGI. The CDR3 extends over 15 amino acids.

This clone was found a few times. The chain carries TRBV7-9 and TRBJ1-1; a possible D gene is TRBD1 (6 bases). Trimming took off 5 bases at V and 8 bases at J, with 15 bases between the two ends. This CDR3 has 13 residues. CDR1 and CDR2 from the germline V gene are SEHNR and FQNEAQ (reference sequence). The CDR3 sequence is CASSPTLGTEAFF. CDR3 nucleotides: TGTGCCAGCAGCCCCACCTTGGGGACAGAAGCTTTCTTT.

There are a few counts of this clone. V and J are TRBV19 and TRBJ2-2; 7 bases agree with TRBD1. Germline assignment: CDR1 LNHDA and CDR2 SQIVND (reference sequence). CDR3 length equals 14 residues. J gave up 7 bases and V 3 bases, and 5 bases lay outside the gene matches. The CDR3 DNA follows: TGTGCCAGTAGTATCGAGGGGGCGGTCGGGGAGCTGTTTTTT. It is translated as CASSIEGAVGELFF. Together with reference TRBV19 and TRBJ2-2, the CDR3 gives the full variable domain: DGGITQSPKYLFRKEGQNVTLSCEQNLNHDAMYWYRQDPGQGLRLIYYSQIVNDFQKGDIAEGYSVSREKKESFPLTVTSAQKNPTAFYLCASSIEGAVGELFFGEGSRLTVL.

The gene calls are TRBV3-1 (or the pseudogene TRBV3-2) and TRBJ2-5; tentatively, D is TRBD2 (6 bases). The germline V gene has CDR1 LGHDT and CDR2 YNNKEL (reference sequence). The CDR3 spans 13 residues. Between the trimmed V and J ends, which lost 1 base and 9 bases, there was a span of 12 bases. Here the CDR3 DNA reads TGTGCCAGCAGCCAAGTCAACTCGGGGGCCCAGTACTTC. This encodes CASSQVNSGAQYF.

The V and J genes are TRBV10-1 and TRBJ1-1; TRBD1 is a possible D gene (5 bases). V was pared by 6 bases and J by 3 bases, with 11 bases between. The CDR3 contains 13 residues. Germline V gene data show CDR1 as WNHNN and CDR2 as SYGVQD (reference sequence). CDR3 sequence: CASRSRADTEAFF. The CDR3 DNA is TGCGCCAGCAGAAGCAGGGCGGACACTGAAGCTTTCTTT.

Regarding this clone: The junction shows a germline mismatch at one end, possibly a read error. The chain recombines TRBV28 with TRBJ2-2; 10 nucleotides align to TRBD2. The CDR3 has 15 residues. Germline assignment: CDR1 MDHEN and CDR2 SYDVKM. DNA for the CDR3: TGTGCCAGCACTTTACTAGCGGGGAATACCGGGGAGCTGTTTTTT. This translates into CASTLLAGNTGELFF.

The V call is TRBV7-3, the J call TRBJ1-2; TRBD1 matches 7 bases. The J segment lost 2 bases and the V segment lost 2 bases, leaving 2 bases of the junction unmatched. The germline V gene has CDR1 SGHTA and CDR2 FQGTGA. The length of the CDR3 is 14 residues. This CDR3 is CASSLSGQNYGYTF. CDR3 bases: TGTGCCAGCAGCTTATCGGGACAGAACTATGGCTACACCTTC.

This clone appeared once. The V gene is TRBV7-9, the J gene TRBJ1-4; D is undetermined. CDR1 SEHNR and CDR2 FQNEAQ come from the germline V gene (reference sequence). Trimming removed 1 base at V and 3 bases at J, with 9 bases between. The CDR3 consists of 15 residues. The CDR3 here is CASSLDRVSNEKLFF. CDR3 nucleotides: TGTGCCAGCAGCTTAGACCGGGTTTCTAATGAAAAACTGTTTTTT.

The CDR3: CASSFSGADNQPQHF. CDR3 nucleotides: TGCGCCAGCAGCTTCTCAGGGGCCGACAATCAGCCCCAGCATTTT. This rearrangement joins TRBV5-1 to TRBJ1-5, with a tentative D call TRBD1 (6 bases). V was trimmed by 2 bases and J by 3 bases, leaving 12 bases between them. This CDR3 spans 15 amino acids. Germline V gives CDR1 SGHRS, CDR2 YFSETQ.